This is a list of T cell receptor beta chains from one sample in a study of T-cell memory formation after mild COVID-19. TCRdb used MiXCR to reprocess the 5' RACE reads, holding one entry per CDR3 protein. The table records over 400,000 distinct CDR3 sequences, more than 20% of them present only once. Input material: PBMCs or a T cell subset sorted from them (not recorded which). The receptors here all came from an adult woman who had mild COVID-19 (a few samples of this study predate the infection). Cell type and time point are not known. Both conserved end residues are part of each CDR3. Each record gives: V gene, J gene, D gene, clone size, CDR3 DNA, CDR3 protein. D genes are given only for firm matches. The size field is filled for only some rows; it gives once, few, many or a size class.

TRBV6-5	TRBJ2-7	TRBD1	NA	TGTGCCAGCAGTTACTTGGGGACAGGGGGTGAGCAGTACTTC	CASSYLGTGGEQYF
TRBV5-1	TRBJ2-2	NA	NA	TGCGCCAGCAGCTCCCGAGCGTACTCGAACACCGGGGAGCTGTTTTTT	CASSSRAYSNTGELFF
TRBV20-1	TRBJ1-1	TRBD1	few	TGCAGTGCTAGAAGGACAGGGCCCACTGAAGCTTTCTTT	CSARRTGPTEAFF
TRBV11-1	TRBJ2-7	TRBD2	NA	TGTGCCAGCAGCGGGCGGGAGGGCTCCTACGAGCAGTACTTC	CASSGREGSYEQYF
TRBV20-1	TRBJ2-1	NA	NA	TGCAGTGCTGTCCCCCAGGGGAGCAATGAGCAGTTCTTC	CSAVPQGSNEQFF
TRBV27	TRBJ2-2	NA	few	TGTGCCAGCAGTGTTGGAGCGGGCACCGGGGAGCTGTTTTTT	CASSVGAGTGELFF
TRBV27	TRBJ2-7	NA	NA	TGTGCCAGCAGTTTATCTCTGGGGTACGAGCAGTACTTC	CASSLSLGYEQYF
TRBV7-2	TRBJ1-4	NA	NA	TGTGCCAGCAGCTTAAGGCGGAGTAATGAAAAACTGTTTTTT	CASSLRRSNEKLFF
TRBV7-9	TRBJ2-7	NA	NA	TGTGCCAGCAGCCCCCGGAACCACGAGCAGTACTTC	CASSPRNHEQYF
TRBV5-1	TRBJ2-7	NA	few	TGCGCCAGCAGGGTGGGGCAGGACGAGCAGTACTTC	CASRVGQDEQYF
TRBV20-1	TRBJ2-7	TRBD2	NA	TGCAGTGCTAGAGATGCCGGGACTAGCGGCGTCTACGAGCAGTACTTC	CSARDAGTSGVYEQYF
TRBV20-1	TRBJ1-1	NA	few	TGCAGTGCGCCCTTAATGGGTCGCACTGAAGCTTTCTTT	CSAPLMGRTEAFF
TRBV7-2	TRBJ1-3	NA	few	TGTGCCAGCAGCTTTACCATCTCTGGAAACACCATATATTTT	CASSFTISGNTIYF
TRBV14	TRBJ2-6	TRBD2	NA	TGTGCCAGCAGCCTGTATAGCGGGAGGCTGGCTGGGGCCAACGTCCTGACTTTC	CASSLYSGRLAGANVLTF
TRBV20-1	TRBJ1-5	TRBD1	NA	TGCAGTGCCCCCACGAACGGACAGGGTAATCAGCCCCAGCATTTT	CSAPTNGQGNQPQHF
TRBV4-3	TRBJ1-2	NA	NA	TGCGCCAGCAGCCAAGGTATAGCTAACTATGGCTACACCTTC	CASSQGIANYGYTF
TRBV15	TRBJ1-1	TRBD1	NA	TGTGCCACCAGCAGCAGGACAGGGGCCACTGAAGCTTTCTTT	CATSSRTGATEAFF
TRBV19	TRBJ2-3	TRBD2	NA	TGTGCCAGTAGGTCTAGCGGGAGAGATACGCAGTATTTT	CASRSSGRDTQYF
TRBV12-3/TRBV12-4	TRBJ2-1	NA	NA	TGTGCCAGCAGTTTAATGGGGGCTGGAGGGCAGTTCTTC	CASSLMGAGGQFF
TRBV5-5	TRBJ1-2	TRBD1	few	TGTGCCAGCAGCTTGGTGGCGACAGGGGCCTTCTATGGCTACACCTTC	CASSLVATGAFYGYTF
TRBV7-9	TRBJ1-1	NA	few	TGTGCCAGCAGCTTACCCGGGGTCGAAACTGAAGCTTTCTTT	CASSLPGVETEAFF
TRBV19	TRBJ1-5	NA	NA	TGTGCCAGTAGTATAGAGGGTAGAGGCGTCAATCAGCCCCAGCATTTT	CASSIEGRGVNQPQHF
TRBV7-9	TRBJ2-5	NA	few	TGTGCCAGCAGCTTAACCCAGTCCCAGTACTTC	CASSLTQSQYF